The 7 T cell receptor beta chains below come from one sample, sequenced in a study of blood T cell repertoires in COVID-19. Sequenced by immunoSEQ multiplex PCR; TCRdb stores in-frame clones only, minus some. This sample has a few hundred thousand clones, with roughly 90% found just once. Material: PBMCs or T cells enriched from blood (not recorded which). The source of these receptors is a woman aged 18-35 years who had recovered from COVID-19.

This clone came up a few times. V gene TRBV7-3 combines with J gene TRBJ1-2; 10 bases fit TRBD1. V gave up 5 bases and J gave up 2 bases; unmatched junction bases: 5. CDR1 SGHTA and CDR2 FQGTGA come from the germline V gene. CDR3 size: 15 residues. The CDR3: CASSPGTGENYGYTF. The CDR3 DNA follows: TGTGCCAGCAGCCCAGGGACAGGGGAGAACTATGGCTACACCTTC.

This chain's CDR3 is CASSPRTSGVTGELFF. CDR3 in DNA: TGCGCCAGCAGCCCCCGGACTAGCGGGGTCACCGGGGAGCTGTTTTTT. This chain links TRBV4-3 with TRBJ2-2; 12 bases fit TRBD2. The V gene's germline CDR1 is LGHNA and CDR2 YSLEER. The CDR3 is made up of 16 amino acids. V was clipped by 4 bases and J by 4 bases; unmatched bases: 4.

The CDR3 DNA is TGCGCCAGCAGTGAAATCGGACTAGCGGGGGTCACAGATACGCAGTATTTT. Translated, it gives CASSEIGLAGVTDTQYF. The chain joins TRBV10-1 to TRBJ2-3; 13 bases are shared with TRBD2. CDR1 and CDR2 (germline): WNHNN, SYGVQD (reference sequence). The CDR3 spans 17 residues. V shed 3 bases and J 2 bases; nucleotides not matched to a gene: 5.

As regards this clone: The same CDR3 arises from other DNA sequences in this sample as well. The rearrangement joins TRBV19 to TRBJ1-2; D might be TRBD1 (6 bases). The CDR3 consists of 14 residues. Germline V gives CDR1 LNHDA, CDR2 SQIVND (reference sequence). V lost 5 bases and J 3 bases, leaving 13 bases between the germline ends. The CDR3: CASSLQGLDYGYTF. The CDR3 DNA reads TGTGCCAGTAGTTTACAGGGATTAGACTATGGCTACACCTTC. The full variable domain, its missing parts supplied by reference TRBV19 and TRBJ1-2, is DGGITQSPKYLFRKEGQNVTLSCEQNLNHDAMYWYRQDPGQGLRLIYYSQIVNDFQKGDIAEGYSVSREKKESFPLTVTSAQKNPTAFYLCASSLQGLDYGYTFGSGTRLTVV.

This clone occurred a few times. The chain carries TRBV5-1 and TRBJ2-5, with 8 nucleotides matching TRBD1. Germline-derived CDR1 and CDR2 are SGHRS and YFSETQ. Unmatched junction bases numbered 9, after V lost 4 bases and J lost 4 bases. The CDR3 is 15 residues long. The CDR3 DNA follows: TGCGCCAGCAGCAGGGGACAGGAAATTTTAGAGACCCAGTACTTC. Amino acids: CASSRGQEILETQYF.

The V call is TRBV6-5, the J call TRBJ2-1; a weak D match, TRBD2 (6 bases). Germline V gene lookup returns CDR1 MNHEY and CDR2 SVGAGI. With 0 bases removed from V and 8 bases from J, the gap between germline ends came to 17 bases. The CDR3 is 16 residues long. The CDR3 sequence: CASSYSIRGSGDEQFF. The DNA of the CDR3 is TGTGCCAGCAGTTACTCGATTAGGGGCTCGGGGGATGAGCAGTTCTTC.

The J gene is TRBJ2-3, the V gene TRBV24-1; the match to TRBD1 covers 7 bases. J lost 3 bases, V lost 3 bases, and 14 bases had no gene match. The V gene's germline CDR1 is KGHDR and CDR2 SFDVKD. This CDR3 is built from 18 residues. The DNA of the CDR3 is TGTGCCACCAGTGATGCCCCATCGGACAGGTTGGCGACAGATACGCAGTATTTT. Translation gives CATSDAPSDRLATDTQYF.